Described below is a single T cell receptor (beta chain) sequence and its context. The sample comes from a study of blood T cell repertoires in COVID-19. Study-level background: COVID-19 samples collected from the United States, Italy and Spain covered acute and convalescent phases.

The method was immunoSEQ multiplex PCR; TCRdb's version includes in-frame clones alone and lacks a portion of them. The table records around 100,000 clones, approximately 80% of them present only once. J was trimmed by 6 bases and V by 5 bases; bases with no gene match: 1. The CDR3 extends over 11 amino acids. Germline CDR1 and CDR2: LNHDA and SQIVND (reference sequence). Input material: peripheral blood. This receptor was obtained from a man in his sixties or seventies with active or convalescent COVID-19. The chain links TRBV19 to TRBJ2-7; 7 positions match TRBD1. The DNA for the CDR3 is TGTGCCAGTAGTGACAGGGTCGAGCAGTACTTC. It yields the protein CASSDRVEQYF. Supplemented by reference TRBV19 and TRBJ2-7, the full variable domain reads DGGITQSPKYLFRKEGQNVTLSCEQNLNHDAMYWYRQDPGQGLRLIYYSQIVNDFQKGDIAEGYSVSREKKESFPLTVTSAQKNPTAFYLCASSDRVEQYFGPGTRLTVT.